Presented here are 12 T cell receptor beta chains from one specimen sequenced in a study of neurological immune-mediated disorders. Via MiXCR, TCRdb re-called the 5' RACE reads, giving one row per CDR3 protein. The sample has approximately 38,000 distinct CDR3 sequences, 11% seen once. What was sequenced was CD4+ T cells from blood. The receptors were gathered from a woman aged 30 to 39 with HTLV-1-associated myelopathy (HAM/TSP).

This clonotype was picked up many times. The rearrangement links TRBV29-1 to TRBJ1-1, with 7 bases that match TRBD1. In germline, CDR1 is SQVTM, CDR2 ANQGSEA. This CDR3 contains 12 residues. Trimming took 8 bases from V and 1 from J; bases not matched to a gene: 4. In DNA form, the CDR3 reads TGCAGCTCCAGGGACAGGAACACTGAAGCTTTCTTT. Protein product: CSSRDRNTEAFF.

This clonotype was counted many times. CDR3 residues: CASSWDRSSYNEQFF. In DNA, the CDR3 is TGTGCCAGCAGCTGGGACAGGTCCTCCTACAATGAGCAGTTCTTC. The chain recombines TRBV7-8 with TRBJ2-1, with 8 bases aligning to TRBD1. Germline assignment: CDR1 SGHVS and CDR2 FQNEAQ. There are 15 residues in the CDR3. The V gene end was trimmed by 4 bases and the J gene end by 0 bases; junction bases not matched to a gene: 2.

CDR3 in DNA: TGCAGTGCTGAGACTAGCGGGGGGGCCAACGTCCTGACTTTC. Residues: CSAETSGGANVLTF. V and J are TRBV20-1 and TRBJ2-6, with 10 positions matching TRBD2. J was trimmed by 4 bases and V by 5 bases; bases with no gene match: 2. This CDR3 spans 14 amino acids. Germline-derived CDR1 and CDR2 are DFQATT and SNEGSKA (reference sequence).

This clonotype was found many times. Here the CDR3 reads CASSYSMRWDRKNEKLFF. The CDR3 nucleotides are TGTGCCAGCAGTTACTCAATGCGGTGGGATCGGAAGAATGAAAAACTGTTTTTT. This chain joins TRBV6-5 and TRBJ1-4; D is ambiguous. The V gene's germline CDR1 is MNHEY and CDR2 SVGAGI. With 0 bases removed from V and 5 bases from J, the gap between germline ends came to 19 bases. The CDR3 covers 18 residues.

This clonotype was detected ten times or more. This chain uses TRBV19 with TRBJ1-6; D not certain. Germline CDR1 reads LNHDA; CDR2 reads SQIVND (reference sequence). This CDR3 spans 15 amino acids. Trimming took off 3 bases at V and 11 bases at J, with 17 bases between the two ends. The CDR3 loop is CASSMLSLRRTPLHF. CDR3 bases: TGTGCCAGTAGTATGTTGTCCCTAAGGAGAACACCCCTCCACTTT.

The J gene is TRBJ2-1, the V gene TRBV20-1, with a weak D call TRBD2 (7 bases). CDR3 length: 14 residues. Trimming cost V 3 bases and J 9 bases, with 18 bases left between them. From germline, CDR1 is DFQATT and CDR2 SNEGSKA (reference sequence). The CDR3 coding sequence is TGCAGTGCTAGGAAGGGCGGGGGCGTGGGTGAGCAGTTCTTC. Its translation is CSARKGGGVGEQFF.

In its sample, this clonotype was seen many times. The gene calls are TRBV5-5 and TRBJ1-1, with D maybe TRBD1 (6 bases). Germline V CDR1 and CDR2: SGHKS, YYEKEE (reference sequence). The CDR3 extends over 16 amino acids. The V and J ends lost 6 bases and 2 bases respectively, with 20 bases between them. The CDR3 coding sequence is TGTGCCAGCACCCCCAGCCCGGGACACCTAAACACTGAAGCTTTCTTT. It codes for CASTPSPGHLNTEAFF. Looking up the rest from reference TRBV5-5 and TRBJ1-1 gives the full variable domain: DAGVTQSPTHLIKTRGQQVTLRCSPISGHKSVSWYQQVLGQGPQFIFQYYEKEERGRGNFPDRFSARQFPNYSSELNVNALLLGDSALYLCASTPSPGHLNTEAFFGQGTRLTVV.

In this sample, this clonotype turned up many times. The chain combines TRBV20-1 with TRBJ1-2, with 7 positions matching TRBD1. V was pared by 5 bases and J by 2 bases, with 14 bases of the junction left unmatched. This CDR3 contains 16 residues. In germline, CDR1 is DFQATT, CDR2 SNEGSKA (reference sequence). The CDR3 nucleotides are TGCAGTGCTCCCGACCCTTACAGGGGCGCCAACTATGGCTACACCTTC. It yields the protein CSAPDPYRGANYGYTF.

This clonotype was recorded many times. The chain employs TRBV7-3 and TRBJ2-3; 8 bases map to TRBD2. There are 18 residues in the CDR3. V gave up 1 base and J gave up 2 bases; unmatched junction bases: 11. Germline V CDR1 and CDR2: SGHTA, FQGTGA. As DNA, the CDR3 is TGTGCCAGCAGCTTAAGGGCCAGCGGGGGCTTCAACACAGATACGCAGTATTTT. Translated, it gives CASSLRASGGFNTDTQYF.

In this sample, this clonotype turned up many times. The chain links TRBV5-1 to TRBJ2-7; 8 bases align to TRBD1. CDR1 is SGHRS, CDR2 YFSETQ, per germline. V lost 5 bases, J lost 4 bases, and 14 bases stayed unmatched. This CDR3 is 16 amino acids long. For the CDR3, the DNA is TGCGCCAGCAGGGCGAGCCCGGGACAGGCCTTTTACGAGCAGTACTTC. Its translation is CASRASPGQAFYEQYF. Combining the CDR3 with reference TRBV5-1 and TRBJ2-7 gives the whole variable domain KAGVTQTPRYLIKTRGQQVTLSCSPISGHRSVSWYQQTPGQGLQFLFEYFSETQRNKGNFPGRFSGRQFSNSRSEMNVSTLELGDSALYLCASRASPGQAFYEQYFGPGTRLTVT.

This clonotype was picked up many times. This chain connects TRBV5-1 to TRBJ2-7, with 13 bases lining up with TRBD2. V lost 4 bases and J lost 5; bases outside the gene matches: 3. The CDR3 runs 14 residues. Germline V lookup: CDR1 SGHRS, CDR2 YFSETQ. In nucleotides, the CDR3 is TGCGCCAGCAGCCCCGGACTAGCGGGGGACGAGCAGTACTTC. This codes for CASSPGLAGDEQYF.

The sample holds a few counts of this clonotype. V usage is TRBV19 and J usage is TRBJ1-1; D gene ambiguous. Trimming left V 5 bases short and J 1 base short, with 14 bases between. The CDR3 is made up of 15 amino acids. Germline CDR1 and CDR2: LNHDA and SQIVND (reference sequence). CDR3 nucleotide sequence: TGTGCCAGTAGTTCCGAGATACGGCCGAACACTGAAGCTTTCTTT. Encoded protein: CASSSEIRPNTEAFF.